Only a few counts were recorded for the clone carrying this T cell receptor beta chain. Antigen unknown. TCRdb analysed the reads with MiXCR anew, one entry per CDR3 protein. The profile shows roughly 51,000 distinct CDR3 sequences, roughly 20% of them singletons. The CDR3 length is 17 residues. Germline V gene lookup returns CDR1 SGHTA and CDR2 FQGNSA. The V end lost 8 bases, the J end lost 0 bases, and 22 bases lay between the germline ends. The entry originates in a study of T cell repertoires in cytomegalovirus infection. This chain links TRBV7-2 with TRBJ1-2, with D uncertain. The sequence was obtained from a human donor in good health (CMV status not recorded). Some clones in this sample may be carry-over from other donors' samples. The sample here was CD8+ T cells from cultured PBMCs, taken from culture after CMV antigen stimulation. The CDR3 spells CASLGLGFEVANYGYTF. The DNA for the CDR3 is TGTGCCAGCTTAGGATTAGGGTTCGAGGTCGCTAACTATGGCTACACCTTC.